Each of the 10 T cell receptor beta chains below was sequenced from the same sample in a study of radiation and T cells in renal cell carcinoma. The time point: baseline pretreatment blood. Treatment noted: 15 Gy SBRT to primary tumor, nephrectomy 4 weeks later. The assay was immunoSEQ multiplex PCR, and TCRdb's table has in-frame clones only and misses some. The sample lists tens of thousands of clones; over 70% were seen once. This material consisted of blood, taken from a patient whose treatment included radiotherapy and nephrectomy. All receptors come from a man aged 55 to 70 with renal cell carcinoma.

The V and J genes are TRBV7-2 and TRBJ1-3; weak D call: TRBD1 (5 bases). Per germline, CDR1 SGHTA and CDR2 FQGNSA. CDR3 size: 13 residues. Trimming stripped 5 bases from V and 4 bases from J, with 9 bases between. This chain's CDR3 is CASSGNRGNTIYF. CDR3 DNA sequence: TGTGCCAGCAGCGGTAACAGGGGAAACACCATATATTTT.

V usage is TRBV19 and J usage is TRBJ1-5, with no clear D. CDR3 length: 16 residues. The V and J ends lost 7 bases and 1 base respectively, with 17 bases between them. Germline values: CDR1 LNHDA, CDR2 SQIVND (reference sequence). The CDR3 region has the DNA TGTGCCAGTATTCTGGGATCCGGGGTGAGCAATCAGCCCCAGCATTTT. It encodes CASILGSGVSNQPQHF.

In regard to this clone: The identical CDR3 is also encoded by other nucleotide sequences in the sample. The CDR3 bases are TGTGCCAGCAGTTCCGACAGGGGGCTTTCACCCCTCCACTTT. Translation gives CASSSDRGLSPLHF. The J gene is TRBJ1-6, the V gene TRBV6-1, with 10 bases aligning to TRBD1. The germline CDR1 and CDR2 sequences are MNHNS and SASEGT. V lost 5 bases to trimming and J lost 9 bases; unmatched junction nucleotides: 4. The CDR3 is made up of 14 amino acids.

This chain connects TRBV5-4 to TRBJ2-1, with 10 positions matching TRBD2. The CDR3 covers 15 residues. With V trimmed by 0 bases and J by 7 bases, 4 bases remained unmatched. Germline V gene data show CDR1 as SGHNT and CDR2 as YYREEE (reference sequence). The CDR3 loop reads CASSLAAGGRNEQFF. For the CDR3, the DNA is TGTGCCAGCAGCTTGGCAGCGGGAGGGCGGAATGAGCAGTTCTTC.

The chain has TRBV27 and TRBJ2-3; 8 positions match TRBD2. CDR3 size: 16 residues. Germline-derived CDR1 and CDR2 are MNHEY and SMNVEV (reference sequence). The ends lost 3 bases at V and 7 bases at J; junction bases unmatched: 12. The CDR3 DNA sequence: TGTGCCAGCAGTTTTGTTGTAAAGCGGGGGCAACATACGCAGTATTTT. Translation: CASSFVVKRGQHTQYF.

The chain uses TRBV10-1 and TRBJ2-2; the match to TRBD2 covers 10 bases. J lost 2 bases, V lost 3 bases, and 6 bases had no gene match. Germline assignment: CDR1 WNHNN and CDR2 SYGVQD (reference sequence). The CDR3 runs to 17 residues. In DNA, the CDR3 is TGCGCCAGCAGTGAAACTCTAGCGGGGGACAACACCGGGGAGCTGTTTTTT. It yields the protein CASSETLAGDNTGELFF.

The chain couples TRBV9 to TRBJ2-2, with TRBD2 identical over 7 bases. The length of the CDR3 is 16 residues. In germline, CDR1 is SGDLS, CDR2 YYNGEE. The ends lost 5 bases at V and 11 bases at J; junction bases unmatched: 18. As DNA, the CDR3 is TGTGCCAGCAGTGGGAGAGCCGGGATAGCGGGTGGTGAGCTGTTTTTT. Amino acid sequence: CASSGRAGIAGGELFF.

This chain joins TRBV5-1 and TRBJ1-3; 8 nucleotides align to TRBD1. V dropped 5 bases and J dropped 0; count of bases not matched to a gene: 10. The CDR3 runs to 17 residues. Per germline, CDR1 SGHRS and CDR2 YFSETQ. The CDR3 protein is CASRPGQDSHSGNTIYF. The CDR3 region has the DNA TGCGCCAGCAGACCGGGACAGGATAGTCACTCTGGAAACACCATATATTTT. Combining the CDR3 with reference TRBV5-1 and TRBJ1-3 gives the whole variable domain KAGVTQTPRYLIKTRGQQVTLSCSPISGHRSVSWYQQTPGQGLQFLFEYFSETQRNKGNFPGRFSGRQFSNSRSEMNVSTLELGDSALYLCASRPGQDSHSGNTIYFGEGSWLTVV.

In DNA, the CDR3 is TGTGCCAGCAGCACCTCTGATAGCGGGAGGGCCGATGAGCAGTTCTTC. Residues: CASSTSDSGRADEQFF. The J gene is TRBJ2-1, the V gene TRBV5-4, with 11 bases aligning to TRBD2. Germline CDR1 is SGHNT and CDR2 is YYREEE (reference sequence). The CDR3 is made up of 16 amino acids. The J segment lost 8 bases and the V segment lost 4 bases, leaving 11 bases of the junction unmatched.

The genes are TRBV10-1 and TRBJ1-2; D is ambiguous. With 0 bases removed from V and 5 bases from J, the gap between germline ends came to 7 bases. The CDR3 totals 13 residues. Germline CDR1 reads WNHNN; CDR2 reads SYGVQD (reference sequence). CDR3 amino acids: CASSESESYGYTF. The CDR3 bases are TGCGCCAGCAGTGAGTCGGAAAGTTATGGCTACACCTTC.